This T cell receptor beta chain is drawn from a study of T cell responses to AZD1222 COVID-19 vaccine (dated by TCRdb to 2020 to 2023). Study-wide context: TCR sequencing was performed for approximately 240 trial participants, of whom approximately 200 were given two doses of AZD1222 and around 25 were given two doses of MenACWY control vaccine. Trial participants were enrolled into age subgroups of 18-55, 56-69 and 70-plus years, which contained around 150, 29 and 61 TCR-sequenced participants, respectively.

What this sample's time point label stands for: about 28 days (+/-7) after the second vaccine dose. AZD1222 recipients given second doses at about 4 weeks or at about 12 weeks were pooled, since spike-specific TCR depth and breadth were not found to differ between the two schedules. Vaccinee samples came from UK trials COV001 and COV002, including a single-blind randomized controlled phase 2/3 trial of AZD1222 (ChAdOx1 nCoV-19) in healthy adults. Trial participant PBMC samples were collected at day 0 and day 28 after the second dose for TCRbeta chain sequencing. As regards this clone: What antigen it recognizes has not been identified. Within one base of it there is no much larger clone, and no base qualities were kept.

Summary of the overall study and its limitations: Conclusions about previously exposed vaccinees are limited because only six or seven AZD1222 recipients were SARS-CoV-2 seropositive at baseline. CD4 TCRs associated with the vaccine covered the entire spike protein, and the dominant responses were in regions 160-218 and 743-854. After two AZD1222 doses, both the breadth and the depth of spike-specific TCRs were significantly higher than at day 0 and than in MenACWY recipients. Reportedly, almost half of the unique spike-specific TCRs recognized epitopes lying outside the regions that are mutated in the B.1.351 and B.1.1.7 variants. Because no day 14 peak-response samples were available, repertoires were characterized only after the peak T cell response. The 56-69-year group was small, and its depth increase did not reach significance, likely because of low power. Participants were mostly white British, with more females than males. The authors suggested clonal diversity may have been underestimated.

The CDR3 regions of human TCRbeta chains were analyzed by immunosequencing. The authors processed their data as follows. Repertoire TCRs were checked for matches against a reference library of SARS-CoV-2-specific TCRs that had been generated using the MIRA antigen-specificity platform. Breadth was defined as the fraction of unique TCRs that were SARS-CoV-2-associated, and depth was defined as the fraction of total T cells that were SARS-CoV-2-associated. Using the MIRA data, every spike-specific TCR was mapped to the spike region that the TCR reacted to and assigned to either a CD4 or a CD8 class. Log10-transformed breadth and depth values were compared by one-way ANOVA with Sidak's multiple comparisons tests. Imported from immuneACCESS, the table was reduced by TCRdb to in-frame sequences with V and J called. These copies leave out some clones; in studies compared against another copy, an unresolved V gene accounts for under half, and the cause of the remainder is not known. That table is the source of V, J and clone size, and D and trimming were worked out from the DNA. This sample has some 88,000 clones in its table, and around nine tenths of those were observed once. The ten most abundant clones make up less than 6% of the sample.

The germline V gene (reference sequence) provides CDR1 SEHNR and CDR2 FQNEAQ. At the junction V is shortened by 4 bases and J by 4 bases; bases outside the gene matches: 18. From the cysteine up to the phenylalanine, the CDR3 has a length of 18 residues. Only the CDR3 DNA stays, 54 bases, in frame from base 1. The V gene is TRBV7-9 and the J gene is TRBJ1-2; 7 of the junction bases match TRBD1. The starting material was peripheral blood, obtained 28 days after the second AZD1222 dose. This sequence originates from an adult who received the AZD1222 COVID-19 vaccine. The CDR3 corresponds to CASSSRGTPGQTFYGYTF. The bases read TGTGCCAGCAGCTCCAGAGGGACCCCGGGACAGACCTTCTATGGCTACACCTTC.